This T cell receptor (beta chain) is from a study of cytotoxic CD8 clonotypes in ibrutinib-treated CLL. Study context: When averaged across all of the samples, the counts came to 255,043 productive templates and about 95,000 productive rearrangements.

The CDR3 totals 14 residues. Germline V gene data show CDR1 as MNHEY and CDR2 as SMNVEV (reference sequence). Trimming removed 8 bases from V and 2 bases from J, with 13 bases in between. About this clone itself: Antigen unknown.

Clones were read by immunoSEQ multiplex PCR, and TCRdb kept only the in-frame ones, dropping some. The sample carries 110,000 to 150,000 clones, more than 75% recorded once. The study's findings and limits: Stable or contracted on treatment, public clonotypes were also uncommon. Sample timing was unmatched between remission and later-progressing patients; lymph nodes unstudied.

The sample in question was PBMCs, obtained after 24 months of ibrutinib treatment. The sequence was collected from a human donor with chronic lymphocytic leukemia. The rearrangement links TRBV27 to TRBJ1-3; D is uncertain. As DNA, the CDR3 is TGTGCCAGCCCTACCAAGTTCCCTGGAAACACCATATATTTT. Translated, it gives CASPTKFPGNTIYF.